This T cell receptor (beta chain) was identified in a study of T cell responses to AZD1222 COVID-19 vaccine. The CDR3 runs 14 residues. V lost 11 bases to trimming and J lost 7 bases, with 21 bases between them. The germline V gene has CDR1 MDHEN and CDR2 SYDVKM. General study points: Targeting of unmutated variant regions was reportedly seen in nearly half of spike-specific TCRs. None of the repertoires were sampled until the peak T cell response had passed. Females outnumbered males among donors, who were mostly white British; clonal diversity was possibly underestimated.

A remark on this clone: The target antigen is unknown.

Libraries were prepared by immunoSEQ multiplex PCR; TCRdb keeps only in-frame clonotypes and omits some of them. The sample holds about 64,000 clones; 75% to 95% are singletons and the top ten take approximately 6%. The chain has TRBV28 and TRBJ1-5; D is possibly TRBD1 (5 bases). This sample comprised peripheral blood, obtained 28 days after the second dose of the MenACWY control vaccine. This TCR came from an adult who received the MenACWY meningococcal vaccine as a control. The CDR3, as DNA: TGTGCCTCATGCGGGGGAGGGTCGGGCCAGCCCCAGCATTTT. This codes for CASCGGGSGQPQHF.